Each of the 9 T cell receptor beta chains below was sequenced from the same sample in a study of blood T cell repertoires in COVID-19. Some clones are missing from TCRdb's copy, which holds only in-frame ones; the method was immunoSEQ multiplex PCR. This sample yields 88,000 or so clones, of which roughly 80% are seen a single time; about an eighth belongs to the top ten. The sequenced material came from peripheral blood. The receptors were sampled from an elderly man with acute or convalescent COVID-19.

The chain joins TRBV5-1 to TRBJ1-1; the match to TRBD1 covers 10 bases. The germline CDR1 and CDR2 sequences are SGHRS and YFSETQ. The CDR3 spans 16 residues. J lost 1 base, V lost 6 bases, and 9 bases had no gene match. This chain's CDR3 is CASKDRDRGRNTEAFF. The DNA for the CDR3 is TGCGCCAGCAAGGACCGGGACAGGGGTCGGAACACTGAAGCTTTCTTT.

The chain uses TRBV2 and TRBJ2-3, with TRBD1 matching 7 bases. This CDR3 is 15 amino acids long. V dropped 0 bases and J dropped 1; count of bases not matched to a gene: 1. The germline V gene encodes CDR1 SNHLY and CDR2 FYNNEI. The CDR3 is CASSEAQGGTDTQYF. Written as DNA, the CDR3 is TGTGCCAGCAGTGAAGCCCAGGGGGGCACAGATACGCAGTATTTT.

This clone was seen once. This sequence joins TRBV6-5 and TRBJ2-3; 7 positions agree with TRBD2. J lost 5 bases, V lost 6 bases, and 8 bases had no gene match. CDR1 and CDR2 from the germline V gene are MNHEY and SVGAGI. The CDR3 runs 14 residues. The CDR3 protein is CASSGGGRQDTQYF. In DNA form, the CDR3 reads TGTGCCAGCAGCGGCGGGGGTCGACAAGATACGCAGTATTTT.

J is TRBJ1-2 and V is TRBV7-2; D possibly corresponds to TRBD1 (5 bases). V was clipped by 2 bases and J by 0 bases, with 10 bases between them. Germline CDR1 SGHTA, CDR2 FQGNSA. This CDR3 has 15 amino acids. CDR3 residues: CASSLLTVSNYGYTF. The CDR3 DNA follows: TGTGCCAGCAGCTTACTGACAGTCTCTAACTATGGCTACACCTTC.

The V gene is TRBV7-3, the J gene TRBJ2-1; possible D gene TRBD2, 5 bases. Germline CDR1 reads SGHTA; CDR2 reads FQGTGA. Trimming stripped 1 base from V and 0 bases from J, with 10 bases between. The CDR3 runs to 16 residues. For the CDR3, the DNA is TGTGCCAGCAGCTTAAACCCGGGGAGCTCCTACAATGAGCAGTTCTTC. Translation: CASSLNPGSSYNEQFF.

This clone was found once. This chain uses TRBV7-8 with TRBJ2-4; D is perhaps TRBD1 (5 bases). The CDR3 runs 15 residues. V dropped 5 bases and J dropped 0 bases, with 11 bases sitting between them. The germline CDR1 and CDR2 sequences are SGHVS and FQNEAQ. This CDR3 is CASSKGQPAKNIQYF. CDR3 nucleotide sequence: TGTGCCAGCAGCAAGGGGCAGCCAGCCAAAAACATTCAGTACTTC.

CDR3 amino acids: CASSEQDRVQETQYF. The CDR3 bases are TGTGCCAGCAGTGAGCAGGACAGGGTCCAAGAGACCCAGTACTTC. V is TRBV6-1 and J is TRBJ2-5; 8 bases are a match to TRBD1. The CDR3 spans 15 residues. The V segment lost 3 bases and the J segment 1 base; nucleotides outside the gene matches: 4. CDR1 is MNHNS and CDR2 is SASEGT in the germline V gene.

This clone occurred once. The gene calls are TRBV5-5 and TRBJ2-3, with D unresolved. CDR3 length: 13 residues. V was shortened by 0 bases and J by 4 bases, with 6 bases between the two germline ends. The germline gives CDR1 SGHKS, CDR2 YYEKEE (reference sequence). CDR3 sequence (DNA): TGTGCCAGCAGCTTGGCGGTTTCAGATACGCAGTATTTT. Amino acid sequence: CASSLAVSDTQYF.

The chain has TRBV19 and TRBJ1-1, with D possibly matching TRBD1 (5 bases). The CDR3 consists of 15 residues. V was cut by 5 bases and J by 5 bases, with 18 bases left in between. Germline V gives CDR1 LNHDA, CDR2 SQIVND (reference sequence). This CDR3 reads CASSRDGLRGTEAFF. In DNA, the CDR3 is TGTGCCAGTAGTCGGGACGGACTAAGGGGAACTGAAGCTTTCTTT.